These T cell receptor beta chains were read from a single sample in a study of cytomegalovirus exposure and HLA in healthy donors. Data came from immunoSEQ multiplex PCR; TCRdb stores just in-frame clones and leaves some out. The sample has nearly 110,000 clones; 60% to 85% are singletons. Sequenced sample: PBMCs. These receptors were taken from a male donor in good health and CMV-seropositive. Both conserved end residues are part of each CDR3. D genes are given only for firm matches. Clone size, where shown, is once, few, many, or a class for clones that have expanded.

J | length | size | D | V | CDR3 | DNA
TRBJ1-4 | 17 | - | TRBD1 | TRBV27 | CASSRDYTGVGGEKLFF | TGTGCCAGCAGTCGCGATTATACAGGGGTAGGAGGAGAAAAACTGTTTTTT
TRBJ2-7 | 15 | - | - | TRBV4-2 | CASSQDGLGLYEQYF | TGTGCCAGCAGCCAAGACGGCCTAGGTCTATACGAGCAGTACTTC
TRBJ2-5 | 13 | - | - | TRBV4-1 | CASSQVLAETQYF | TGCGCCAGCAGCCAAGTCCTAGCTGAGACCCAGTACTTC
TRBJ1-5 | 15 | - | - | TRBV21-1 | CAGGRICGGIQPQHF | TGTGCCGGCGGGCGTATTTGCGGGGGCATTCAGCCCCAGCATTTT
TRBJ2-1 | 12 | few | - | TRBV28 | CASTPPRGRQFF | TGTGCCAGCACTCCCCCCCGGGGAAGACAGTTCTTC
TRBJ1-2 | 15 | - | - | TRBV28 | CASSLTGTGNYGYTF | TGTGCCAGCAGTTTAACAGGGACCGGTAACTATGGCTACACCTTC
TRBJ1-4 | 17 | - | - | TRBV7-8 | CASSLSGGFGANEKLFF | TGTGCCAGCAGCTTATCCGGAGGGTTCGGAGCGAATGAAAAACTGTTTTTT
TRBJ1-2 | 16 | once | - | TRBV5-1 | CASSWGGQTTNYGYTF | TGCGCCAGCAGCTGGGGCGGACAGACTACTAACTATGGCTACACCTTC
TRBJ2-5 | 15 | - | - | TRBV7-3 | CASSLKRGTQETQYF | TGTGCCAGCAGCTTAAAGAGAGGTACTCAAGAGACCCAGTACTTC
TRBJ2-1 | 13 | - | - | TRBV27 | CASSLYRGGSQFF | TGTGCCAGCAGTTTATACCGGGGTGGATCGCAGTTCTTC
TRBJ1-1 | 13 | - | - | TRBV7-9 | CASSPYGETEAFF | TGTGCCAGCAGTCCCTACGGGGAAACTGAAGCTTTCTTT
TRBJ1-5 | 13 | - | - | TRBV27 | CASGGRSNQPQHF | TGTGCCAGCGGAGGGAGGAGCAATCAGCCCCAGCATTTT
TRBJ2-2 | 13 | few | - | TRBV4-2 | CASSQGQTGELFF | TGTGCCAGCAGCCAAGGTCAGACCGGGGAGCTGTTTTTT
TRBJ2-5 | 14 | - | - | TRBV6-1 | CASRLPSVYETQYF | TGTGCCAGCAGACTACCTAGCGTCTATGAGACCCAGTACTTC
TRBJ2-1 | 14 | - | - | TRBV6-4 | CASSEDSSYNEQFF | TGTGCCAGCAGTGAGGACAGCTCCTACAATGAGCAGTTCTTC
TRBJ2-3 | 16 | - | TRBD2 | TRBV18 | CASSPTGLPPKDTQYF | TGTGCCAGCTCACCAACGGGACTACCGCCGAAAGATACGCAGTATTTT
TRBJ1-5 | 14 | - | - | TRBV7-2 | CASGRALSNQPQHF | TGTGCCAGCGGGCGGGCCCTTAGCAATCAGCCCCAGCATTTT
TRBJ2-7 | 15 | - | TRBD1 | TRBV4-2 | CASSQGDSKGYEQYF | TGTGCCAGCAGCCAAGGGGACAGTAAAGGCTACGAGCAGTACTTC
TRBJ2-1 | 18 | - | TRBD1 | TRBV7-9 | CASSPLQGAALPYNEQFF | TGTGCCAGCAGTCCGCTGCAGGGGGCCGCCCTCCCATACAATGAGCAGTTCTTC
TRBJ2-7 | 14 | - | TRBD1 | TRBV11-2 | CASSLTGGVYEQYF | TGTGCCAGCAGCCTAACAGGGGGCGTCTACGAGCAGTACTTC
TRBJ2-7 | 15 | once | TRBD2 | TRBV7-2 | CASSVIAGGRDEQYF | TGTGCCAGCAGCGTCATAGCGGGAGGGCGAGACGAGCAGTACTTC
TRBJ1-4 | 15 | - | - | TRBV7-9 | CASSLSADRHEKLFF | TGTGCCAGCAGCTTAAGTGCTGACAGGCATGAAAAACTGTTTTTT